The next 27 T cell receptor beta chains were all read from a single sample in a study of T cell responses to AZD1222 COVID-19 vaccine. Measured with immunoSEQ multiplex PCR; TCRdb has only the in-frame clones, and not every one. This sample yields about 150,000 clones, of which approximately 92% are seen a single time; 1.6% belongs to the top ten. The sequencing here drew on peripheral blood, taken on day 0 of AZD1222 vaccination. The receptors originated from an adult in good health.

The chain uses TRBV6-5 and TRBJ1-2, with unresolved D. V lost 7 bases to trimming and J lost 7 bases, with 13 bases between them. This CDR3 has 12 amino acids. Germline assignment: CDR1 MNHEY and CDR2 SVGAGI. The CDR3 protein is CASIGTLGGYTF. As DNA, the CDR3 is TGTGCCAGCATCGGAACTCTGGGTGGCTACACCTTC.

The V gene is TRBV10-3, the J gene TRBJ2-7; possible D gene TRBD1, 5 bases. Germline-derived CDR1 and CDR2 are ENHRY and SYGVKD. The CDR3 spans 11 residues. Trimming took off 7 bases at V and 4 bases at J, with 8 bases between the two ends. CDR3 amino acids: CAITGLYEQYF. CDR3 DNA: TGTGCCATCACAGGGTTGTACGAGCAGTACTTC.

The J gene is TRBJ2-7, the V gene TRBV5-4; D possibly matches TRBD1 or TRBD2 (7 bases each). Trimming stripped 5 bases from V and 6 bases from J, with 18 bases between. This CDR3 comprises 14 residues. Germline V gene data show CDR1 as SGHNT and CDR2 as YYREEE (reference sequence). CDR3: CASSRSQGRGEQYF. CDR3 DNA sequence: TGTGCCAGCAGTAGGTCACAGGGGAGGGGCGAGCAGTACTTC. The full variable domain, in which reference TRBV5-4 and TRBJ2-7 provide the parts outside the CDR3, is ETGVTQSPTHLIKTRGQQVTLRCSSQSGHNTVSWYQQALGQGPQFIFQYYREEENGRGNFPPRFSGLQFPNYSSELNVNALELDDSALYLCASSRSQGRGEQYFGPGTRLTVT.

The chain combines TRBV6-5 with TRBJ1-1, with TRBD1 as a possible D gene (6 bases). The CDR3 totals 16 residues. CDR1 MNHEY and CDR2 SVGAGI come from the germline V gene. V was shortened by 1 base and J by 5 bases, with 17 bases between the two germline ends. The CDR3 here is CASSYLVGGAGTEAFF. CDR3 nucleotides: TGTGCCAGCAGTTACTTAGTCGGGGGGGCTGGGACTGAAGCTTTCTTT.

In regard to this clone: Within the sample, other DNA sequences also encode this same CDR3. This chain connects TRBV6-5 to TRBJ2-2; D not certain. Deletions cut 4 bases from V and 5 bases from J, with 5 bases between. The CDR3 covers 12 residues. CDR1 and CDR2 (germline): MNHEY, SVGAGI. CDR3 residues: CASSLGTGELFF. CDR3 sequence (DNA): TGTGCCAGCAGTTTGGGGACCGGGGAGCTGTTTTTT.

V usage is TRBV6-1 and J usage is TRBJ1-5; 8 nucleotides agree with TRBD1. CDR1 is MNHNS, CDR2 SASEGT, per germline. The CDR3 runs to 16 residues. The ends lost 1 base at V and 4 bases at J; junction bases unmatched: 6. The CDR3 DNA sequence: TGTGCCAGCAGTGAAGGGACAGGGCTTCAAAATCAGCCCCAGCATTTT. Translating it yields CASSEGTGLQNQPQHF.

V and J are TRBV14 and TRBJ2-2; 9 nucleotides align to TRBD1. The CDR3 is 16 residues long. The junction had 4 bases not matched to a gene; V was cut back by 4 bases and J by 1 base. Germline V gene data show CDR1 as SGHDN and CDR2 as FVKESK. CDR3 residues: CASSPWDRVNTGELFF. CDR3 bases: TGTGCCAGCAGCCCGTGGGACAGGGTGAACACCGGGGAGCTGTTTTTT.

This sequence joins TRBV20-1 and TRBJ2-7, with unresolved D. The V and J ends lost 3 bases and 4 bases respectively, with 10 bases between them. Germline values: CDR1 DFQATT, CDR2 SNEGSKA (reference sequence). This CDR3 comprises 12 residues. CDR3 sequence reads: CSASYTGYEQYF. The DNA for the CDR3 is TGCAGTGCTAGTTATACCGGATACGAGCAGTACTTC.

This clone has just one count. The chain carries TRBV5-5 and TRBJ1-4; D not resolved. The germline V gene has CDR1 SGHKS and CDR2 YYEKEE (reference sequence). CDR3 size: 14 residues. Trimming took 0 bases from V and 4 from J, leaving 7 bases between them. This chain's CDR3 is CASSLGPLNEKLFF. The CDR3 coding sequence is TGTGCCAGCAGCTTGGGGCCCCTTAATGAAAAACTGTTTTTT. The full variable domain, in which reference TRBV5-5 and TRBJ1-4 provide the parts outside the CDR3, is DAGVTQSPTHLIKTRGQQVTLRCSPISGHKSVSWYQQVLGQGPQFIFQYYEKEERGRGNFPDRFSARQFPNYSSELNVNALLLGDSALYLCASSLGPLNEKLFFGSGTQLSVL.

A word on this clone: One end of the junction does not line up with germline, which may come from a read error. The chain links TRBV7-7 to TRBJ1-5; tentatively, D is TRBD1 (6 bases). The CDR3 covers 14 residues. CDR1 and CDR2 from the germline V gene are SSHAT and FNYEAQ (reference sequence). CDR3 amino acids: CASSPRTVNQPQHF. CDR3 bases: TGTGCTAGCAGCCCCCGGACAGTCAATCAGCCCCAGCATTTT.

CDR3 residues: CASRWTSGSRGTGELFF. The CDR3 nucleotides read TGCGCCAGCAGATGGACTAGCGGGAGTCGGGGCACCGGGGAGCTGTTTTTT. The V gene is TRBV5-1, the J gene TRBJ2-2, with 13 bases aligning to TRBD2. This CDR3 region has 17 residues. The germline gives CDR1 SGHRS, CDR2 YFSETQ. With V trimmed by 5 bases and J by 4 bases, 8 bases remained unmatched.

The CDR3 reads CASSLVRQSYEQYF. CDR3 sequence (DNA): TGTGCCAGCAGCTTAGTTCGACAGAGCTACGAGCAGTACTTC. The chain joins TRBV11-1 to TRBJ2-7, with D perhaps TRBD1 (5 bases). V dropped 1 base and J dropped 3 bases, with 10 bases sitting between them. The CDR3 length is 14 residues. Germline V CDR1 and CDR2: SGHAT, FQDESV (reference sequence).

This chain joins TRBV25-1 and TRBJ2-7; D may be TRBD1 (7 bases). The V gene's germline CDR1 is MGHDK and CDR2 SYGVNS. CDR3 length equals 13 residues. V lost 4 bases to trimming and J lost 3 bases, with 10 bases between them. CDR3 sequence (DNA): TGTGCCAGCAGTGCGGGGGACAGCTACGAGCAGTACTTC. It yields the protein CASSAGDSYEQYF.

V and J are TRBV10-2 and TRBJ2-1; 12 nucleotides agree with TRBD2. V gave up 7 bases and J gave up 4 bases; unmatched junction bases: 5. The germline V gene has CDR1 WSHSY and CDR2 SAAADI. The CDR3 covers 15 residues. As DNA, the CDR3 is TGCGCCAGCACTCAGACTAGCGGGGGTTACAATGAGCAGTTCTTC. It yields the protein CASTQTSGGYNEQFF.

The J gene is TRBJ1-1, the V gene TRBV5-1; possibly TRBD1 for D (5 bases). The V and J ends lost 2 bases and 8 bases respectively, with 19 bases between them. CDR3 length: 15 residues. The germline V gene has CDR1 SGHRS and CDR2 YFSETQ. CDR3 region: CASSFDGSSWGEAFF. The CDR3 bases are TGCGCCAGCAGCTTCGACGGAAGCTCGTGGGGGGAAGCTTTCTTT.

CDR3 nucleotide sequence: TGTGCCAGCAGTTTACGGGGGGCTGTCTACGAGCAGTACTTC. This translates into CASSLRGAVYEQYF. The rearrangement links TRBV27 to TRBJ2-7; tentatively, D is TRBD2 (7 bases). Germline CDR1 MNHEY, CDR2 SMNVEV (reference sequence). The CDR3 is 14 amino acids. V dropped 2 bases and J dropped 3 bases, with 11 bases sitting between them.

Judged by abundance, this clone is large (0.1 to 1%). The chain joins TRBV6-5 to TRBJ2-7; D is possibly TRBD2 (6 bases). Germline V CDR1 and CDR2: MNHEY, SVGAGI. The CDR3 is 13 residues long. Trimming took 2 bases from V and 1 from J, leaving 6 bases between them. CDR3 nucleotides: TGTGCCAGCAGTTACGGAGGGTCCTACGAGCAGTACTTC. It encodes CASSYGGSYEQYF.

The chain uses TRBV6-2 or TRBV6-3 and TRBJ1-2, with TRBD1 matching over 7 bases. The CDR3 spans 17 residues. Germline V gene sequence: CDR1 MNHEY, CDR2 SVGEGT. J lost 4 bases, V lost 4 bases, and 15 bases had no gene match. The chain's CDR3 is CASSFPWGQTRIYGYTF. CDR3 DNA: TGTGCCAGCAGTTTTCCCTGGGGACAGACCAGAATCTATGGCTACACCTTC.

The chain couples TRBV9 to TRBJ1-5; D call uncertain. Trimming removed 4 bases at V and 0 bases at J, with 11 bases between. Per the germline V gene, CDR1 is SGDLS and CDR2 is YYNGEE. The CDR3 runs 15 residues. The CDR3 DNA reads as TGTGCCAGCAGCCGAAACAGTTTTAGCAATCAGCCCCAGCATTTT. This gives the protein CASSRNSFSNQPQHF.

The V gene is TRBV11-3, the J gene TRBJ2-1, with D perhaps assigned TRBD1 or TRBD2 (6 bases each). The germline V gene has CDR1 SGHNT and CDR2 YENEEA. CDR3 size: 13 residues. V was cut by 1 base and J by 12 bases, with 13 bases left in between. CDR3 nucleotides: TGTGCCAGCAGCTTAGTCCTAGGAGGGGGGCAGTTCTTC. It codes for CASSLVLGGGQFF.

This chain uses TRBV20-1 with TRBJ2-4; no reliable D call. V was cut by 3 bases and J by 0 bases, with 15 bases left in between. Germline CDR1 and CDR2: DFQATT and SNEGSKA (reference sequence). The CDR3 runs to 16 residues. The DNA of the CDR3 is TGCAGTGCTAGTCCAGGAGCCTCGATAGCCAAAAACATTCAGTACTTC. This translates into CSASPGASIAKNIQYF.

The DNA of the CDR3 is TGTGCCAGCTCACGAGCCCGGGACCGAGCAAGTGAAGCTTTCTTT. Protein: CASSRARDRASEAFF. This chain links TRBV18 with TRBJ1-1; D is possibly TRBD1 (5 bases). Trimming left V 4 bases short and J 7 bases short, with 19 bases between. This CDR3 is 15 amino acids long. Looked up from germline, CDR1 is KGHSH and CDR2 is LQKENI.

V gene TRBV7-2 combines with J gene TRBJ2-1, with 11 positions matching TRBD2. The J segment lost 6 bases and the V segment lost 5 bases, leaving 6 bases of the junction unmatched. Per the germline V gene, CDR1 is SGHTA and CDR2 is FQGNSA. This CDR3 contains 15 residues. The CDR3 nucleotides read TGTGCCAGCAGCGTTTCCGGACTAGCGGGCAATGAGCAGTTCTTC. Its protein product is CASSVSGLAGNEQFF. Full variable domain (outside the CDR3, taken from reference TRBV7-2 and TRBJ2-1): GAGVSQSPSNKVTEKGKDVELRCDPISGHTALYWYRQSLGQGLEFLIYFQGNSAPDKSGLPSDRFSAERTGGSVSTLTIQRTQQEDSAVYLCASSVSGLAGNEQFFGPGTRLTVL.

The J gene is TRBJ1-5, the V gene TRBV7-9, with a possible D match to TRBD1 (6 bases). The V and J ends lost 6 bases and 3 bases respectively, with 12 bases between them. The CDR3 length is 14 residues. Germline V lookup: CDR1 SEHNR, CDR2 FQNEAQ (reference sequence). The CDR3 protein is CASSKSGANQPQHF. In DNA, the CDR3 is TGTGCCAGCAGTAAGTCAGGGGCCAATCAGCCCCAGCATTTT.

This rearrangement joins TRBV4-1 to TRBJ2-7, with TRBD1 identical over 8 bases. Trimming at V came to 0 bases and at J to 2 bases, leaving 6 bases not matched to a gene. This CDR3 region has 16 residues. The germline V gene has CDR1 MGHRA and CDR2 YSYEKL. The CDR3 is CASSQEFQGAPYEQYF. The DNA for the CDR3 is TGCGCCAGCAGCCAAGAATTCCAGGGGGCCCCCTACGAGCAGTACTTC.

The chain uses TRBV9 and TRBJ2-3; possibly TRBD2 for D (6 bases). V lost 0 bases and J 0 bases, leaving 11 bases between the germline ends. Germline assignment: CDR1 SGDLS and CDR2 YYNGEE. This CDR3 is built from 16 residues. The CDR3 sequence: CASSVDGGASTDTQYF. The CDR3, as DNA: TGTGCCAGCAGCGTAGACGGCGGGGCTAGCACAGATACGCAGTATTTT.

The chain has TRBV5-5 and TRBJ2-5, with 8 bases that match TRBD1. Germline V gene data show CDR1 as SGHKS and CDR2 as YYEKEE (reference sequence). The junction had 11 bases not matched to a gene; V was cut back by 7 bases and J by 3 bases. CDR3 size: 15 residues. CDR3 coding DNA: TGTGCCAGCGGACAGGGTAGGGCAGTCGAAGAGACCCAGTACTTC. Residues: CASGQGRAVEETQYF.